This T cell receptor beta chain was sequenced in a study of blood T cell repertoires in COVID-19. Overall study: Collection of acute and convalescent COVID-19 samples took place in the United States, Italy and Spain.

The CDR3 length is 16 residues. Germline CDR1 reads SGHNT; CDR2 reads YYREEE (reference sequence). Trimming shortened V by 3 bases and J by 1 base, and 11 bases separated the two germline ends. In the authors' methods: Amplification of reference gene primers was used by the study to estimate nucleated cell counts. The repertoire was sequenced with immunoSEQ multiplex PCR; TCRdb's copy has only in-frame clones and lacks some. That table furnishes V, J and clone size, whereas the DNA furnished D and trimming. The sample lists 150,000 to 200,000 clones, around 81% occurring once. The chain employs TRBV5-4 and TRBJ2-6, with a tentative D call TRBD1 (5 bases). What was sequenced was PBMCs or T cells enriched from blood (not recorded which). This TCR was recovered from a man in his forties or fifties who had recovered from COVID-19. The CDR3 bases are TGTGCCAGCAGCTCCAGGACAACTTCTGGGGCCAACGTCCTGACTTTC. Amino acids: CASSSRTTSGANVLTF.